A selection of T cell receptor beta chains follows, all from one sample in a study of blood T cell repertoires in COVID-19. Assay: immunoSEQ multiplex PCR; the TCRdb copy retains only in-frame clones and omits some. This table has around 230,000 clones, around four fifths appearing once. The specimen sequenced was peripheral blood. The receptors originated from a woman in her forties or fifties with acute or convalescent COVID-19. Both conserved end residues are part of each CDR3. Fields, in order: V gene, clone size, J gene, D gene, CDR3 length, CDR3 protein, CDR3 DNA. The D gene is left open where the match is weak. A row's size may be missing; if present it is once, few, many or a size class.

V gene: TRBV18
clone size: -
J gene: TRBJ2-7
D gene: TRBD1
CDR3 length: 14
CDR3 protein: CASSSNRGIYEQYF
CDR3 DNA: TGTGCCAGCTCATCCAACAGGGGTATCTACGAGCAGTACTTC

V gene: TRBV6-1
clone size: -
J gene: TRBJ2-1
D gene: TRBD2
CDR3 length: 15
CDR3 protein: CASSEGGRSYNEQFF
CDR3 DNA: TGTGCCAGCAGTGAAGGCGGGAGATCCTACAATGAGCAGTTCTTC

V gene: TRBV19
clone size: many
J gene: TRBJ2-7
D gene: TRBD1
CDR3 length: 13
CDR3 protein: CASSRGQNYEQYF
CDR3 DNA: TGTGCCAGTAGTAGGGGACAGAACTACGAGCAGTACTTC

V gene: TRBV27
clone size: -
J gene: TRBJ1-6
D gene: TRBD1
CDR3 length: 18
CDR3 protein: CASSPIRGRGLSNSPLHF
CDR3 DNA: TGTGCCAGCAGTCCTATAAGGGGCAGGGGGCTAAGTAATTCACCCCTCCACTTT

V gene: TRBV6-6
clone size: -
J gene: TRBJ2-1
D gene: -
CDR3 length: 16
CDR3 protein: CASSPFRDTSYNEQFF
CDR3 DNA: TGTGCCAGCAGTCCATTCCGGGACACCTCCTACAATGAGCAGTTCTTC

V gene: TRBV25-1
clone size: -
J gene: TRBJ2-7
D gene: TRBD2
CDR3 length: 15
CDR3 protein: CASKPADNGGVEQYF
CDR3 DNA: TGTGCCAGCAAACCGGCAGACAATGGGGGGGTCGAGCAGTACTTC

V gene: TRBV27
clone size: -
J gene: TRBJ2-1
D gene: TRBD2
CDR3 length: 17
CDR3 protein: CASSLFGTERGSNEQFF
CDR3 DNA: TGTGCCAGCAGTTTATTCGGCACTGAGCGGGGAAGCAATGAGCAGTTCTTC

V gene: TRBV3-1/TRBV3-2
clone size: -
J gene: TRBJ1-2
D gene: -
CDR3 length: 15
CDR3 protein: CASSQGPGVGYGYTF
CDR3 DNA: TGTGCCAGCAGCCAAGGGCCAGGGGTTGGCTATGGCTACACCTTC

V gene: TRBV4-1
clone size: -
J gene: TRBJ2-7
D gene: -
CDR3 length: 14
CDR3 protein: CASSQGTGTYEQYF
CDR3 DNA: TGCGCCAGCAGCCAAGGAACAGGGACCTACGAGCAGTACTTC

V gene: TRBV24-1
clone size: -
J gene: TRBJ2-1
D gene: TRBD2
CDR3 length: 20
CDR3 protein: CATSDFSGLAGEHSYNEQFF
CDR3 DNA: TGTGCCACCAGTGATTTCTCGGGACTAGCGGGAGAACACTCCTACAATGAGCAGTTCTTC

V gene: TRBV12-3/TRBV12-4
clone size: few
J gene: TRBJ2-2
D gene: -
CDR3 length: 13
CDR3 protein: CASSRGHIGELFF
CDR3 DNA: TGTGCCAGCAGTCGAGGACATATCGGGGAGCTGTTTTTT

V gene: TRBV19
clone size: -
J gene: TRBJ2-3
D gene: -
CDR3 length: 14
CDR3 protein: CASSTGEGIDTQYF
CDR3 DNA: TGTGCCAGTAGTACAGGGGAGGGTATAGATACGCAGTATTTT

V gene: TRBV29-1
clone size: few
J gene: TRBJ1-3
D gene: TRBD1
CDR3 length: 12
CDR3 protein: CSALDRVYTIYF
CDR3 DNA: TGCAGCGCCTTGGACAGGGTCTACACCATATATTTT

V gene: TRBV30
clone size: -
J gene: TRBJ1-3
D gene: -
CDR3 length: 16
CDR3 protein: CAWSVRRTPPGNTIYF
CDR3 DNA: TGTGCCTGGAGTGTACGACGGACACCTCCTGGAAACACCATATATTTT

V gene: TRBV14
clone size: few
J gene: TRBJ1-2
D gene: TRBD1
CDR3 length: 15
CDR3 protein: CASSRGTGVNYGYTF
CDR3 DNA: TGTGCCAGCAGCCGCGGGACAGGGGTAAACTATGGCTACACCTTC

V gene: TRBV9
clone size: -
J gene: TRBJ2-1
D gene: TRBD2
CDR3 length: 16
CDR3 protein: CASSVALAVTHNEQFF
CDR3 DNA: TGTGCCAGCAGCGTAGCACTAGCGGTAACTCACAATGAGCAGTTCTTC

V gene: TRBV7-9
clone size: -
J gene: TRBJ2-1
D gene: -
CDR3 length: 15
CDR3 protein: CASSLAGRDYNEQFF
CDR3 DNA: TGTGCCAGCAGCTTAGCCGGGCGGGACTACAATGAGCAGTTCTTC

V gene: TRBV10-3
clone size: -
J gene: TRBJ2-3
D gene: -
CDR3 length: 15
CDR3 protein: CAIRMLAYSTDTQYF
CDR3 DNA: TGTGCCATCAGGATGCTAGCATATAGCACAGATACGCAGTATTTT

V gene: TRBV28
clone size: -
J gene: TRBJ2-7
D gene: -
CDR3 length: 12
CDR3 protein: CASSPNKQEQYF
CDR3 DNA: TGTGCCAGCAGTCCAAACAAACAGGAGCAGTACTTC

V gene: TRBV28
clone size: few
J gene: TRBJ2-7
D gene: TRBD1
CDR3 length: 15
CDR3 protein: CASSLFGTGNDEQYF
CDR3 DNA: TGTGCCAGCAGTTTATTTGGGACAGGGAACGACGAGCAGTACTTC

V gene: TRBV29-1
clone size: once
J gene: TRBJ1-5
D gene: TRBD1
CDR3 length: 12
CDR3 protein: CSVSTGHQPQHF
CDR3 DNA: TGCAGCGTTTCGACAGGGCATCAGCCCCAGCATTTT

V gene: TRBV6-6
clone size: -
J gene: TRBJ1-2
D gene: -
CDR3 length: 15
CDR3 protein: CASRPPGGANYGYTF
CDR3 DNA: TGTGCCAGCAGACCGCCGGGGGGGGCCAACTATGGCTACACCTTC

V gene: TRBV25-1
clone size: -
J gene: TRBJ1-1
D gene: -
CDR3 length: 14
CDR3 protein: CASTRGGRVDKAFF
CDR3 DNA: TGTGCCAGCACCAGAGGTGGCAGGGTCGATAAAGCTTTCTTT

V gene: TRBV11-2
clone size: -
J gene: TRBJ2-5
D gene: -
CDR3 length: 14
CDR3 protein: CASSARVYEETQYF
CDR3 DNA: TGTGCCAGCAGCGCACGAGTCTATGAAGAGACCCAGTACTTC

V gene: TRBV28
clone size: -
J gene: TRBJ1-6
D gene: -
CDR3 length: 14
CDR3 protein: CASSLSVYNSPLHF
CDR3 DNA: TGTGCCAGCAGTTTGTCAGTCTATAATTCACCCCTCCACTTT

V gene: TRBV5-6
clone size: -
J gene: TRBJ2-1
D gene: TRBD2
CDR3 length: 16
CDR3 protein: CASSAVVAGVYNEQFF
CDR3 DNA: TGTGCCAGCAGCGCTGTCGTAGCGGGCGTTTACAATGAGCAGTTCTTC

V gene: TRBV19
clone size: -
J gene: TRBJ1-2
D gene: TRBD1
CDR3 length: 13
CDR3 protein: CASRTGSNYGYTF
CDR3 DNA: TGTGCCAGTAGGACAGGGTCTAACTATGGCTACACCTTC

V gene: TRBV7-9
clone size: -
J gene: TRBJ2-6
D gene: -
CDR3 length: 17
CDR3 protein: CASSFPGRASGANVLTF
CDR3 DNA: TGTGCCAGCAGCTTCCCGGGTCGCGCCTCTGGGGCCAACGTCCTGACTTTC

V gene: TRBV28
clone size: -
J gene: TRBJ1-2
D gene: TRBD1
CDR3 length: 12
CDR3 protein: CASSWTGKGYTF
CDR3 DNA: TGTGCCAGCAGTTGGACAGGGAAAGGCTACACCTTC

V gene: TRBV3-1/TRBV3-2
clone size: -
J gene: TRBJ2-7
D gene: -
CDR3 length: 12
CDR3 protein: CASSRGQGRADF
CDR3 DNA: TGTGCCAGCAGTCGTGGGCAGGGTAGGGCGGACTTC

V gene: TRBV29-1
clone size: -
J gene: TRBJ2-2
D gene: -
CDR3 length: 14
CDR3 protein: CSVAEKWDTGELFF
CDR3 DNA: TGCAGCGTTGCGGAGAAGTGGGACACCGGGGAGCTGTTTTTT

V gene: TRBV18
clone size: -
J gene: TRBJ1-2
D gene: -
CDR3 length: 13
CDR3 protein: CASSAGDPVGYTF
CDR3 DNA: TGTGCCAGCTCAGCAGGCGACCCCGTAGGCTACACCTTC

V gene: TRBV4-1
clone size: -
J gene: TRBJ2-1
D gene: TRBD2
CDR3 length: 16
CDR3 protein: CASSQEASGTYNEQFF
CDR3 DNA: TGCGCCAGCAGCCAAGAGGCTAGCGGGACCTACAATGAGCAGTTCTTC

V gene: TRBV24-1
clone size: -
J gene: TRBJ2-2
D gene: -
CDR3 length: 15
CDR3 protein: CATSRGRGNTGELFF
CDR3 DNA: TGTGCCACCAGTAGGGGGAGGGGCAACACCGGGGAGCTGTTTTTT

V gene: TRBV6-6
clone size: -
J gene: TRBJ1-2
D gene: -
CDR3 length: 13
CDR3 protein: CASSLLTEYGYTF
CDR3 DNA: TGTGCCAGCAGCCTCCTGACAGAATATGGCTACACCTTC

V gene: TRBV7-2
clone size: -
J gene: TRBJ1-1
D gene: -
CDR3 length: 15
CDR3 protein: CASSLIAGVNTEAFF
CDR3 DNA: TGTGCCAGCAGCTTAATTGCAGGGGTGAACACTGAAGCTTTCTTT

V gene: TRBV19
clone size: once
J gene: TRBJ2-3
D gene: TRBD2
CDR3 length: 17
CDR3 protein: CASSLASGRGSTDTQYF
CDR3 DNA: TGTGCCAGTTCATTAGCTAGCGGGAGGGGGAGCACAGATACGCAGTATTTT

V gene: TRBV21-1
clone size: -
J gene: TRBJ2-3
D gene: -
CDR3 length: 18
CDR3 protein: CASSKRRRGEGGTDTQYF
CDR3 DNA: TGTGCCAGCAGCAAGCGCCGCCGAGGGGAGGGGGGCACAGATACGCAGTATTTT

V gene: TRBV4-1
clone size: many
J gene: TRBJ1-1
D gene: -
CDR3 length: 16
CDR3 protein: CASSQDSFEMNTEAFF
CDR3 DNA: TGCGCCAGCAGCCAAGATAGTTTTGAAATGAACACTGAAGCTTTCTTT

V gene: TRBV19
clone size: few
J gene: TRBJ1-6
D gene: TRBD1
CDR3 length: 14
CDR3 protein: CASSPRTGPRPLHF
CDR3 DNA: TGTGCCAGTAGTCCCCGGACAGGCCCCCGACCCCTCCACTTT

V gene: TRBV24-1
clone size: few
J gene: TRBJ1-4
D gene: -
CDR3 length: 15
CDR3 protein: CATSDDRATNEKLFF
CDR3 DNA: TGTGCCACCAGTGACGACAGAGCAACTAATGAAAAACTGTTTTTT